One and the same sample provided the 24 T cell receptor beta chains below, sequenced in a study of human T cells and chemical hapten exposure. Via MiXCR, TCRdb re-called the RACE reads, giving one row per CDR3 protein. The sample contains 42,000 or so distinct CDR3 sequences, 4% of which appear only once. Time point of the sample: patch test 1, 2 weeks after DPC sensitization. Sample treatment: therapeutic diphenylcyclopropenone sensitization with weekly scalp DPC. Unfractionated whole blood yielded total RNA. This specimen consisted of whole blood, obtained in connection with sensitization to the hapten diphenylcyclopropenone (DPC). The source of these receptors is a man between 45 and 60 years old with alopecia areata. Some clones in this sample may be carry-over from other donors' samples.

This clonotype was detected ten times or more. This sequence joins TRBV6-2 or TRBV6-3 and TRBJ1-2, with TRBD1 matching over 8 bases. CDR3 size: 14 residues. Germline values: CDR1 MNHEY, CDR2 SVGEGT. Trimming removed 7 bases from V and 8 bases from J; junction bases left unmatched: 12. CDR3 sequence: CASTQGDRPLGYTF. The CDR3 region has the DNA TGTGCCAGCACCCAGGGGGACAGGCCCCTCGGCTACACCTTC.

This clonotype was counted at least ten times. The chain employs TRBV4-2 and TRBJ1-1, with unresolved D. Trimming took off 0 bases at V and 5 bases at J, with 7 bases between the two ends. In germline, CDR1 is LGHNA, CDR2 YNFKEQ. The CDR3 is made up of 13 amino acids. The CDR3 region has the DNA TGTGCCAGCAGCCAAGATTTCGGAACTGAAGCTTTCTTT. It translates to CASSQDFGTEAFF.

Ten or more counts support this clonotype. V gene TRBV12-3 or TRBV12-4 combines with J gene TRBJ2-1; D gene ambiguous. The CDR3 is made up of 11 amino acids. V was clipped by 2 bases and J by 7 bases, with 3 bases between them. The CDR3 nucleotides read TGTGCCAGCAGTTTAAGAAATGAGCAGTTCTTC. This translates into CASSLRNEQFF.

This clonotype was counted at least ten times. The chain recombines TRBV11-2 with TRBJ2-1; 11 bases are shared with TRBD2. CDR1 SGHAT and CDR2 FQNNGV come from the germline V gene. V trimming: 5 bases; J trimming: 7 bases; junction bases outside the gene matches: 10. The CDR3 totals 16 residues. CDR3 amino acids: CASSLMIAGGGNEQFF. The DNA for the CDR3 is TGTGCCAGCAGCCTTATGATAGCGGGAGGGGGGAATGAGCAGTTCTTC.

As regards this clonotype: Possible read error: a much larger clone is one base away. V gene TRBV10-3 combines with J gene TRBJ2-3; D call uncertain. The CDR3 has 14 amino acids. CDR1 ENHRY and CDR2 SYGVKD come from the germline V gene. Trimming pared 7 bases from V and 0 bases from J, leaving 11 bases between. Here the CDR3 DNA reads TGTGCCATCAAATGGAAGGGAAGCACAGATACGCAGTATTTT. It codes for CAIKWKGSTDTQYF.

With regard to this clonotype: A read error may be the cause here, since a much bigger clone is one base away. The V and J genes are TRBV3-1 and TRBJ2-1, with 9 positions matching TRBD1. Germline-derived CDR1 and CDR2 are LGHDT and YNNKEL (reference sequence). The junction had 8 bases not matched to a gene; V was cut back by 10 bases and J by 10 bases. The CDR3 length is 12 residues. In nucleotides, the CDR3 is TGTGCCAACAGGCCGACAGGGGGGGAGCAGTTCTTC. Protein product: CANRPTGGEQFF.

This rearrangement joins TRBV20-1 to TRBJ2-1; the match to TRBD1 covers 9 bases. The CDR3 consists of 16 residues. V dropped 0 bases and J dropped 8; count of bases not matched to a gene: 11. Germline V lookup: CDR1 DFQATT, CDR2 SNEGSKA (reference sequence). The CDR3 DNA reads TGCAGTGCTAGAGATCAGGGGACAGGGATTGGAGATGAGCAGTTCTTC. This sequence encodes CSARDQGTGIGDEQFF.

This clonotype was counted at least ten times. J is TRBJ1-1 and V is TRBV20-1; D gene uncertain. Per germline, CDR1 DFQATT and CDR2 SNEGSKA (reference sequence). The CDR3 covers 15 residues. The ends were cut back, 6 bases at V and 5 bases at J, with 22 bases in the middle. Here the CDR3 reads CSAQRSGSLGTEAFF. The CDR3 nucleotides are TGCAGTGCCCAGAGGTCGGGGAGCTTAGGGACTGAAGCTTTCTTT.

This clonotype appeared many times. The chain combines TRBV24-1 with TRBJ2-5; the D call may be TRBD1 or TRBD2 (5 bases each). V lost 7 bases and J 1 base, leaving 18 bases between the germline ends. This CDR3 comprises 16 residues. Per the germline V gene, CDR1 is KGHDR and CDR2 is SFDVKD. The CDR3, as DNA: TGTGCCACCAGCAGTCGACGACGGGGCCTCCAAGAGACCCAGTACTTC. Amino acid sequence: CATSSRRRGLQETQYF.

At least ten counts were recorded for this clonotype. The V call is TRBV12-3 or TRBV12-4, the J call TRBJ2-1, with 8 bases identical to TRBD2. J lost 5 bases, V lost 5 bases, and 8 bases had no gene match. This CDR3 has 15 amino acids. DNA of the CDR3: TGTGCCAGCAGTCCCGCGTTACTAGCGGACAATGAGCAGTTCTTC. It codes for CASSPALLADNEQFF.

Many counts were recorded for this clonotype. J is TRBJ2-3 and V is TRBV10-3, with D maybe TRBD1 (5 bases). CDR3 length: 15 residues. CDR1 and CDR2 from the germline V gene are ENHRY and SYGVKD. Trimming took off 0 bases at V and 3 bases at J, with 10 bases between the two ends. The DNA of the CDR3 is TGTGCCATCAGTGAGTCGTTGGCAGGGACAGATACGCAGTATTTT. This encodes CAISESLAGTDTQYF.

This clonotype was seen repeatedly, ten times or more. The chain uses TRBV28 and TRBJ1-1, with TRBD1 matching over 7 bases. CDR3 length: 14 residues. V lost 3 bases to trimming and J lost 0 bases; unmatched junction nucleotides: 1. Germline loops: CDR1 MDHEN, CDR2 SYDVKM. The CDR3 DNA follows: TGTGCCAGCAGTTTGGGACAGATGAACACTGAAGCTTTCTTT. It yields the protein CASSLGQMNTEAFF.

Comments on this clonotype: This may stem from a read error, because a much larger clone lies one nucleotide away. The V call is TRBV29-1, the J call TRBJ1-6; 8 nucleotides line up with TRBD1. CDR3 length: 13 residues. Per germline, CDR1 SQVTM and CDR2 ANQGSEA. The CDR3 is CSVEQGADSPPHF. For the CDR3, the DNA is TGCAGCGTTGAGCAGGGGGCTGATTCACCCCCCCACTTT.

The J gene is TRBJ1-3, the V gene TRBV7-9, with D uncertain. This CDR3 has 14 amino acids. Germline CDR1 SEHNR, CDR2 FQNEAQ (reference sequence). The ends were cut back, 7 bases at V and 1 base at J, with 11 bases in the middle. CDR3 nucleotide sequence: TGTGCCAGCAAGCGCCCTCAATCTGGAAACACCATATATTTT. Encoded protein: CASKRPQSGNTIYF.

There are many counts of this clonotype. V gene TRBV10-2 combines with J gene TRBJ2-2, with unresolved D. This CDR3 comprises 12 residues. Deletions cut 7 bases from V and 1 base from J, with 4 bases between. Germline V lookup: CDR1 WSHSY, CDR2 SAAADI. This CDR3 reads CASKGNTGELFF. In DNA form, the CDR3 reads TGCGCCAGCAAAGGGAACACCGGGGAGCTGTTTTTT.

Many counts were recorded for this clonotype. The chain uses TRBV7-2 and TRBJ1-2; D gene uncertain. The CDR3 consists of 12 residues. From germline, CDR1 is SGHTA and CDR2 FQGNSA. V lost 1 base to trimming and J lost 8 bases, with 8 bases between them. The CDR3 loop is CASSLVGVGYTF. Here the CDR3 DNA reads TGTGCCAGCAGCTTAGTTGGGGTGGGCTACACCTTC.

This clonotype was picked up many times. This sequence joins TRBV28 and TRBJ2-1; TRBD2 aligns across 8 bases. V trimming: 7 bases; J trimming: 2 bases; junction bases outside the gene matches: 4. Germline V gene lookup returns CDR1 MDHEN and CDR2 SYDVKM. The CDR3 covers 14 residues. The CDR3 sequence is CASIPGLAYNEQFF. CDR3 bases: TGTGCCAGCATTCCGGGACTAGCCTACAATGAGCAGTTCTTC.

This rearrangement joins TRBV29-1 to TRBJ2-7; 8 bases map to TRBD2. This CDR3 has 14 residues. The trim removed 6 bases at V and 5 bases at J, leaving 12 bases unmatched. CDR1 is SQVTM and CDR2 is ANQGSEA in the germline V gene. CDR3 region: CSVRKKREINEQYF. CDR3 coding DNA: TGCAGCGTGAGGAAAAAGCGGGAGATTAACGAGCAGTACTTC.

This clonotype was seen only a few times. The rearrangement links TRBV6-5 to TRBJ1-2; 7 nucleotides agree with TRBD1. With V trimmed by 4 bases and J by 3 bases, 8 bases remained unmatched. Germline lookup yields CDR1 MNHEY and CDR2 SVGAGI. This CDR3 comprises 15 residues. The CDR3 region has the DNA TGTGCCAGCAGTTTTGGCAGGGGGTCGTACTATGGCTACACCTTC. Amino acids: CASSFGRGSYYGYTF.

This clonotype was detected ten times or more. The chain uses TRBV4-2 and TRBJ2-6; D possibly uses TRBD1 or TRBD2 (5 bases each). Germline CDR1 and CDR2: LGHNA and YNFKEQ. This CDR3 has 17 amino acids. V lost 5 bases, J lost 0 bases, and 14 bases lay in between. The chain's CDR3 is CASSVSGGNSGANVLTF. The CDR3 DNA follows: TGTGCCAGCAGCGTCTCTGGGGGTAACTCTGGGGCCAACGTCCTGACTTTC.

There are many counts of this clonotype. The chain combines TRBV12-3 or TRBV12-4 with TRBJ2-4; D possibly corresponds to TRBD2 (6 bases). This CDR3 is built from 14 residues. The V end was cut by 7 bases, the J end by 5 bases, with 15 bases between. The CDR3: CASILTGSENIQYF. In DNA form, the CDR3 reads TGTGCCAGCATTCTAACCGGGAGTGAAAACATTCAGTACTTC.

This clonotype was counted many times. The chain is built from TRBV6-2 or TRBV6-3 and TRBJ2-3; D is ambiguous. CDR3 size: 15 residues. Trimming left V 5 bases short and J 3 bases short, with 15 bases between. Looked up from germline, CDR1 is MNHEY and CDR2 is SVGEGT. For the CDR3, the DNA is TGTGCCAGCAGTCTTAGGTCGGGTGTTACAGATACGCAGTATTTT. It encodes CASSLRSGVTDTQYF.

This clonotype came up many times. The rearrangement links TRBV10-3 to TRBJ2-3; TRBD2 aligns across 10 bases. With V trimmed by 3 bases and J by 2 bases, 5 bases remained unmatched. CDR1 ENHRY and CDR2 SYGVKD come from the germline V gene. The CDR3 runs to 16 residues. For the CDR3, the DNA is TGTGCCATCAGTGACAGCGGGAGGGCCAACACAGATACGCAGTATTTT. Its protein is CAISDSGRANTDTQYF.

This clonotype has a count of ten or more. As DNA, the CDR3 is TGTGCCACCAGCAGAGATCCGACACTATACAATGAGCAGTTCTTC. This translates into CATSRDPTLYNEQFF. The chain recombines TRBV15 with TRBJ2-1; D gene unclear. Trimming removed 0 bases at V and 4 bases at J, with 10 bases between. The CDR3 spans 15 residues. The germline CDR1 and CDR2 sequences are LNHNV and YYDKDF (reference sequence).